The next 10 T cell receptor beta chains were all read from a single sample in a study of control samples from healthy donors and cancer patients. Only in-frame clones appear in the TCRdb table, and some are missing; sequencing was by immunoSEQ multiplex PCR. The profile shows about 130,000 clones, less than 95% of them singletons. The sample consisted of blood. These receptors all come from a man aged 18-30 years in good health.

The chain employs TRBV6-4 and TRBJ2-5, with D uncertain. The CDR3 contains 13 residues. Germline values: CDR1 MRHNA, CDR2 SNTAGT. Trimming stripped 2 bases from V and 5 bases from J, with 9 bases between. Written as DNA, the CDR3 is TGTGCCAGCAGTGACGGCTCTGGGGAGACCCAGTACTTC. It translates to CASSDGSGETQYF.

The chain's CDR3 is CASSPGTNTEAFF. As DNA, the CDR3 is TGTGCCAGCAGCCCCGGCACCAACACTGAAGCTTTCTTT. The chain combines TRBV7-9 with TRBJ1-1, with D hard to call. CDR1 is SEHNR, CDR2 FQNEAQ, per germline (reference sequence). This CDR3 spans 13 amino acids. The V end lost 5 bases, the J end lost 2 bases, and 9 bases lay between the germline ends.

The CDR3 nucleotides are TGTGCCAGCAGTTACTCGAATTGGGTCCCTAATTCACCCCTCCACTTT. Its protein is CASSYSNWVPNSPLHF. V is TRBV6-5 and J is TRBJ1-6, with D unresolved. Germline CDR1 MNHEY, CDR2 SVGAGI. The CDR3 runs to 16 residues. Trimming removed 0 bases from V and 6 bases from J, with 12 bases in between.

J is TRBJ1-2 and V is TRBV2; TRBD1 is a possible D gene (5 bases). Germline CDR1 is SNHLY and CDR2 is FYNNEI. V dropped 7 bases and J dropped 5 bases, with 14 bases sitting between them. There are 13 residues in the CDR3. The CDR3: CASTYTGTYGYTF. The CDR3 DNA follows: TGTGCCAGCACATATACCGGGACTTATGGCTACACCTTC.

The chain links TRBV27 to TRBJ2-3, with D perhaps matching TRBD1 or TRBD2 (5 bases each). This CDR3 spans 12 amino acids. Germline CDR1 MNHEY, CDR2 SMNVEV (reference sequence). Trimming pared 2 bases from V and 5 bases from J, leaving 5 bases between. The CDR3 nucleotides are TGTGCCAGCAGTTTAGGGGGAGATACGCAGTATTTT. Translating it yields CASSLGGDTQYF.

The chain links TRBV28 to TRBJ2-3; weak D call: TRBD1 (6 bases). V was clipped by 10 bases and J by 0 bases, with 11 bases between them. This CDR3 is built from 13 residues. The germline V gene encodes CDR1 MDHEN and CDR2 SYDVKM. The CDR3 reads CATSGASTDTQYF. CDR3 DNA: TGTGCCACCTCAGGGGCTAGCACAGATACGCAGTATTTT.

About this clone itself: Other DNA sequences from this sample encode an identical CDR3 as well. The chain joins TRBV19 to TRBJ2-7; TRBD1 agrees at 9 bases. With 3 bases clipped from V and 4 bases from J, the junction kept 4 bases outside the gene matches. Per germline, CDR1 LNHDA and CDR2 SQIVND (reference sequence). This CDR3 spans 14 amino acids. This CDR3 reads CASSIGTGPYEQYF. The CDR3 region has the DNA TGTGCCAGTAGTATTGGGACAGGGCCTTACGAGCAGTACTTC.

This clone was observed a single time. The same CDR3 can be traced to other DNA sequences in this sample. This chain joins TRBV10-3 and TRBJ1-4, with TRBD1 identical over 9 bases. Germline CDR1 is ENHRY and CDR2 is SYGVKD. This CDR3 is 15 amino acids long. J lost 5 bases, V lost 2 bases, and 3 bases had no gene match. This CDR3 reads CAISEGTGPNEKLFF. CDR3 nucleotides: TGTGCCATCAGTGAGGGGACAGGGCCCAATGAAAAACTGTTTTTT.

This chain uses TRBV4-1 with TRBJ2-1, with a tentative D call TRBD1 (5 bases). This CDR3 has 13 residues. The V gene's germline CDR1 is MGHRA and CDR2 YSYEKL. V was shortened by 1 base and J by 9 bases, with 10 bases between the two germline ends. CDR3 in DNA: TGCGCCAGCAGCCAAGGGCGCCAGGGTGAGCAGTTCTTC. This codes for CASSQGRQGEQFF.

The chain is built from TRBV19 and TRBJ1-1; D call uncertain. The CDR3 has 13 amino acids. The V end lost 8 bases, the J end lost 3 bases, and 13 bases lay between the germline ends. Per the germline V gene, CDR1 is LNHDA and CDR2 is SQIVND (reference sequence). The CDR3 bases are TGTGCCAGTGGGTTGGGAGTCGACACTGAAGCTTTCTTT. Protein sequence: CASGLGVDTEAFF.